The next 17 T cell receptor beta chains were all read from a single sample in a study of PD-L1 blockade in urothelial cancer. Using immunoSEQ multiplex PCR, the repertoire was profiled, and TCRdb retains in-frame clones only, with some absent. The data hold about 79,000 clones, with around 85% observed a single time. Time point of the sample: pretreatment peripheral blood. The sequenced sample was PBMCs, obtained around atezolizumab (anti-PD-L1) treatment. These receptors all stem from a man between 60 and 70 years old with urothelial cancer.

This chain links TRBV11-1 with TRBJ1-4; tentatively, D is TRBD1 (6 bases). Germline V gene sequence: CDR1 SGHAT, CDR2 FQDESV (reference sequence). This CDR3 is 14 amino acids long. V lost 4 bases to trimming and J lost 5 bases, with 11 bases between them. CDR3 bases: TGTGCCAGCAGCTCCCGGGACACAAATGAAAAACTGTTTTTT. This translates into CASSSRDTNEKLFF.

This chain connects TRBV5-1 to TRBJ2-2, with 8 bases matching TRBD1. Unmatched junction bases numbered 10, after V lost 5 bases and J lost 4 bases. The CDR3 has 16 residues. Per germline, CDR1 SGHRS and CDR2 YFSETQ. CDR3 in amino acids: CASSSGQGWGTGELFF. The DNA for the CDR3 is TGCGCCAGCAGTTCCGGACAGGGCTGGGGCACCGGGGAGCTGTTTTTT.

This clone was detected only once. This sequence joins TRBV2 and TRBJ1-5; 7 bases are a match to TRBD1. The CDR3 totals 15 residues. Germline lookup yields CDR1 SNHLY and CDR2 FYNNEI. V was pared by 8 bases and J by 6 bases, with 13 bases of the junction left unmatched. Here the CDR3 DNA reads TGTGCCAGCGGGGAGACAACAGGGGTTTCTCAGCCCCAGCATTTT. This gives the protein CASGETTGVSQPQHF.

The J gene is TRBJ2-7, the V gene TRBV5-1, with 9 bases matching TRBD1. The germline CDR1 and CDR2 sequences are SGHRS and YFSETQ. The junction had 1 base not matched to a gene; V was cut back by 0 bases and J by 0 bases. This CDR3 is 15 amino acids long. CDR3 coding DNA: TGCGCCAGCAGCTTGGGACAGGGGGTCTCCTACGAGCAGTACTTC. It yields the protein CASSLGQGVSYEQYF.

The V and J genes are TRBV5-6 and TRBJ2-7; TRBD1 is a possible D gene (6 bases). This CDR3 spans 14 amino acids. CDR1 is SGHDT and CDR2 is YYEEEE in the germline V gene. The V gene lost 0 bases and the J gene lost 3 bases, with 10 bases spanning the gap. CDR3 sequence (DNA): TGTGCCAGCAGCTTGGTAGGACAGTACTACGAGCAGTACTTC. Protein product: CASSLVGQYYEQYF.

V usage is TRBV19 and J usage is TRBJ1-3; possible D gene TRBD1, 5 bases. Trimming stripped 7 bases from V and 2 bases from J, with 15 bases between. The CDR3 has 15 amino acids. Germline-derived CDR1 and CDR2 are LNHDA and SQIVND (reference sequence). The CDR3 here is CASTFDRDTGNTIYF. CDR3 bases: TGTGCCAGTACCTTCGACAGAGATACTGGAAACACCATATATTTT. Drawing the rest from reference TRBV19 and TRBJ1-3, the complete variable domain is DGGITQSPKYLFRKEGQNVTLSCEQNLNHDAMYWYRQDPGQGLRLIYYSQIVNDFQKGDIAEGYSVSREKKESFPLTVTSAQKNPTAFYLCASTFDRDTGNTIYFGEGSWLTVV.

The chain recombines TRBV29-1 with TRBJ2-3; 11 bases are a match to TRBD2. The junction had 5 bases not matched to a gene; V was cut back by 4 bases and J by 5 bases. CDR1 and CDR2 from the germline V gene are SQVTM and ANQGSEA. CDR3 length: 14 residues. CDR3 region: CSVVAGGRKDTQYF. For the CDR3, the DNA is TGCAGCGTTGTAGCGGGGGGGCGTAAAGATACGCAGTATTTT.

The chain joins TRBV10-2 to TRBJ1-1; 11 bases are shared with TRBD1. With 6 bases clipped from V and 1 base from J, the junction kept 1 base outside the gene matches. Germline lookup yields CDR1 WSHSY and CDR2 SAAADI. The CDR3 covers 14 residues. This chain's CDR3 is CASRGQGANTEAFF. CDR3 in DNA: TGCGCCAGCAGAGGACAGGGGGCGAACACTGAAGCTTTCTTT.

This clone was detected only once. V is TRBV19 and J is TRBJ2-7, with TRBD2 as a possible D gene (5 bases). V was trimmed by 5 bases and J by 5 bases, leaving 13 bases between them. This CDR3 spans 13 amino acids. Germline CDR1 reads LNHDA; CDR2 reads SQIVND (reference sequence). CDR3 sequence reads: CASSYFEGNEQYF. CDR3 in DNA: TGTGCCAGTAGTTACTTCGAGGGCAACGAGCAGTACTTC.

V usage is TRBV7-2 and J usage is TRBJ2-3, with D possibly matching TRBD1 (5 bases). The CDR3 loop spans 16 amino acids. Germline V gives CDR1 SGHTA, CDR2 FQGNSA. V was trimmed by 8 bases and J by 2 bases, leaving 20 bases between them. The CDR3 here is CASSKGQGRVTDTQYF. CDR3 nucleotides: TGTGCCAGCTCCAAAGGTCAGGGCAGGGTCACAGATACGCAGTATTTT.

This clone was seen a single time. V and J are TRBV10-3 and TRBJ1-5, with D unclear. CDR3 length: 13 residues. Germline V gives CDR1 ENHRY, CDR2 SYGVKD. Trimming cost V 4 bases and J 7 bases, with 11 bases left between them. The CDR3: CAISVGETQPQHF. CDR3 nucleotides: TGTGCCATCAGTGTTGGGGAGACGCAGCCCCAGCATTTT.

The chain combines TRBV4-1 with TRBJ1-1, with 7 positions matching TRBD1. The germline V gene encodes CDR1 MGHRA and CDR2 YSYEKL. This CDR3 is 17 amino acids long. V trimming: 1 base; J trimming: 4 bases; junction bases outside the gene matches: 12. The chain's CDR3 is CASSQGLGGSWGTEAFF. The CDR3, as DNA: TGCGCCAGCAGCCAAGGACTAGGGGGCAGTTGGGGCACTGAAGCTTTCTTT.

This chain uses TRBV23-1 with TRBJ2-7; 7 nucleotides align to TRBD2. TRBV23-1 is an ORF; its function is uncertain. The CDR3 has 11 amino acids. Trimming cost V 8 bases and J 6 bases; bases outside gene matches: 4. The CDR3 sequence: CASGGGSEQYF. The CDR3 DNA sequence: TGCGCCAGCGGGGGGGGATCCGAGCAGTACTTC.

V usage is TRBV5-1 and J usage is TRBJ2-5; D is possibly TRBD1 (6 bases). V was trimmed by 4 bases and J by 4 bases, leaving 14 bases between them. This CDR3 is 14 amino acids long. Germline V gene data show CDR1 as SGHRS and CDR2 as YFSETQ. The CDR3, as DNA: TGCGCCAGCAGCCACGCGCAGGGGTCAGAGACCCAGTACTTC. Translation gives CASSHAQGSETQYF.

The V gene is TRBV5-6, the J gene TRBJ1-3; D not certain. The germline V gene encodes CDR1 SGHDT and CDR2 YYEEEE. The length of the CDR3 is 15 residues. V was pared by 5 bases and J by 3 bases, with 15 bases between. This CDR3 is CASSRGPYSGNTIYF. CDR3 sequence (DNA): TGTGCCAGCAGTCGTGGTCCTTATAGTGGAAACACCATATATTTT.

CDR3 in amino acids: CASSYDRGYGYTF. DNA of the CDR3: TGTGCCAGCAGTTATGACAGGGGCTATGGCTACACCTTC. This sequence joins TRBV2 and TRBJ1-2, with 8 bases fitting TRBD1. Germline assignment: CDR1 SNHLY and CDR2 FYNNEI. This CDR3 spans 13 amino acids. V trimming: 5 bases; J trimming: 4 bases; junction bases outside the gene matches: 3.

This chain joins TRBV6-5 and TRBJ2-2; no clear D gene. V was pared by 2 bases and J by 7 bases, with 5 bases between. The CDR3 length is 12 residues. From germline, CDR1 is MNHEY and CDR2 SVGAGI. The CDR3 spells CASSYDSGELFF. The CDR3 DNA reads TGTGCCAGCAGTTACGATAGCGGGGAGCTGTTTTTT.